Presented here are 25 T cell receptor beta chains from one specimen sequenced in a study of beta chain features in type 1 diabetes. Study results and limitations: TCRB CDR3s from Type 1 diabetes patients were moderately but significantly shorter in all four CD4+ subsets.

Their cognate antigens are unknown. The sequenced template was cDNA made from the entire isolated RNA. Data came from immunoSEQ multiplex PCR; TCRdb stores just in-frame clones and leaves some out. This table has 120,000 or so clones, about 17% appearing once. The material sequenced was central memory CD4+ T cells from blood. These receptors were taken from a man under 40 with type 1 diabetes.

This clone was seen more than once but under ten times. The chain couples TRBV5-1 to TRBJ2-2; 11 bases align to TRBD2. The germline V gene has CDR1 SGHRS and CDR2 YFSETQ. V dropped 3 bases and J dropped 4; count of bases not matched to a gene: 8. The CDR3 contains 17 residues. CDR3 sequence: CASSSQPTSGGTGELFF. The CDR3 DNA follows: TGCGCCAGCAGCTCCCAACCCACTAGCGGGGGCACCGGGGAGCTGTTTTTT.

The V and J genes are TRBV6-5 and TRBJ2-1; weak D call: TRBD1 (5 bases). CDR3 size: 12 residues. The germline V and J ends were trimmed by 8 bases and 6 bases, with 11 bases remaining between them. Germline CDR1 is MNHEY and CDR2 is SVGAGI. Written as DNA, the CDR3 is TGTGCCAGCGGGGCAGCGACCAATGAGCAGTTCTTC. Its translation is CASGAATNEQFF.

This clone was counted a few times. The chain employs TRBV25-1 and TRBJ2-7, with D tentatively TRBD2 (6 bases). V lost 2 bases, J lost 3 bases, and 14 bases lay in between. The CDR3 length is 15 residues. Germline assignment: CDR1 MGHDK and CDR2 SYGVNS. This CDR3 reads CASSEGGMGIYEQYF. CDR3 DNA sequence: TGTGCCAGCAGTGAAGGAGGGATGGGGATCTACGAGCAGTACTTC.

The V call is TRBV19, the J call TRBJ2-3, with 10 bases lining up with TRBD2. Germline V gene data show CDR1 as LNHDA and CDR2 as SQIVND (reference sequence). With V trimmed by 6 bases and J by 2 bases, 11 bases remained unmatched. CDR3 size: 17 residues. The CDR3 coding sequence is TGTGCCAGTAGCGGGGGGACTAGCGCACTGTACACAGATACGCAGTATTTT. This sequence encodes CASSGGTSALYTDTQYF.

This clone was observed a handful of times. The J gene is TRBJ2-5, the V gene TRBV9; 13 bases agree with TRBD2. Germline V gene lookup returns CDR1 SGDLS and CDR2 YYNGEE. This CDR3 region has 17 residues. V lost 4 bases and J lost 5; bases outside the gene matches: 11. The CDR3 DNA follows: TGTGCCAGCAGCCGGGCGACTAGCGGGGGGAATTACGAGACCCAGTACTTC. The encoded protein is CASSRATSGGNYETQYF.

This clone was seen only a few times. The chain carries TRBV7-9 and TRBJ1-5; D may be TRBD1 (5 bases). The CDR3 is made up of 15 amino acids. CDR1 SEHNR and CDR2 FQNEAQ come from the germline V gene (reference sequence). Trimming cost V 4 bases and J 1 base, with 11 bases left between them. In DNA, the CDR3 is TGTGCCAGCAGCTCGGGGACTGTGAGCAATCAGCCCCAGCATTTT. It is translated as CASSSGTVSNQPQHF.

A remark on this clone: At one of its ends the junction is not consistent with the germline gene, which may arise from a read error. This same CDR3 is encoded by further DNA sequences in the sample. The V gene is TRBV5-1, the J gene TRBJ2-3; D uncertain. Germline V CDR1 and CDR2: SGHRS, YFSETQ. The CDR3 has 11 residues. Here the CDR3 DNA reads TGTGCCAGCAGCCTCACAGATACGCAGTATTTT. This translates into CASSLTDTQYF.

This clone was found a few times. The chain combines TRBV7-2 with TRBJ2-7; maybe TRBD2 (5 bases). The CDR3 is 13 amino acids. V lost 2 bases to trimming and J lost 6 bases, with 11 bases between them. Germline CDR1 is SGHTA and CDR2 is FQGNSA. This CDR3 is CASSLNGVSEQYF. The CDR3 DNA reads as TGTGCCAGCAGCTTAAACGGGGTAAGCGAGCAGTACTTC.

The V and J genes are TRBV10-3 and TRBJ2-1, with 7 nucleotides matching TRBD1. The V segment lost 2 bases and the J segment 5 bases; nucleotides outside the gene matches: 3. This CDR3 contains 14 residues. The germline CDR1 and CDR2 sequences are ENHRY and SYGVKD. CDR3 bases: TGTGCCATCAGTGAGCCGACAGGGCACAATGAGCAGTTCTTC. Residues: CAISEPTGHNEQFF.

Many counts were recorded for this clone. V gene TRBV4-3 combines with J gene TRBJ2-3, with TRBD2 identical over 10 bases. Germline V gene data show CDR1 as LGHNA and CDR2 as YSLEER. CDR3 length: 16 residues. With 3 bases clipped from V and 2 bases from J, the junction kept 5 bases outside the gene matches. The CDR3 coding sequence is TGCGCCAGCAGCCAGTTTAGCGGGGGGACCACAGATACGCAGTATTTT. It codes for CASSQFSGGTTDTQYF.

This clone turned up a few times. The chain employs TRBV7-9 and TRBJ2-1; D call uncertain. CDR1 is SEHNR, CDR2 FQNEAQ, per germline (reference sequence). Trimming stripped 0 bases from V and 8 bases from J, with 5 bases between. This CDR3 has 12 residues. The CDR3 is CASSLAHDEQFF. In DNA form, the CDR3 reads TGTGCCAGCAGCTTAGCGCACGATGAGCAGTTCTTC.

This clone appeared a few times. The V gene is TRBV18, the J gene TRBJ1-2; D call uncertain. The CDR3 loop spans 15 amino acids. Trimming took 1 base from V and 5 from J, leaving 14 bases between them. Per germline, CDR1 KGHSH and CDR2 LQKENI. As DNA, the CDR3 is TGTGCCAGCTCACCACGGGGAGGGAATCGGTATGGCTACACCTTC. As protein: CASSPRGGNRYGYTF.

This clone was detected only a few times. The chain uses TRBV7-2 and TRBJ2-4; no firm D call. Per the germline V gene, CDR1 is SGHTA and CDR2 is FQGNSA. This CDR3 region has 12 residues. Trimming took 5 bases from V and 7 from J, leaving 9 bases between them. In DNA form, the CDR3 reads TGTGCCAGCAGCCCGGCGGAGAACATTCAGTACTTC. Residues: CASSPAENIQYF.

The chain is built from TRBV4-2 and TRBJ1-6; D is unresolved. This CDR3 spans 15 amino acids. Trimming took off 3 bases at V and 0 bases at J, with 6 bases between the two ends. Germline V CDR1 and CDR2: LGHNA, YNFKEQ. The CDR3 here is CASSQDLSYNSPLHF. The CDR3 nucleotides are TGTGCCAGCAGCCAGGATCTCTCCTATAATTCACCCCTCCACTTT.

This clone turned up a few times. The rearrangement links TRBV4-3 to TRBJ2-3; 12 positions match TRBD2. This CDR3 is built from 18 residues. Germline V gene lookup returns CDR1 LGHNA and CDR2 YSLEER. The ends lost 0 bases at V and 6 bases at J; junction bases unmatched: 10. CDR3: CASSQERSTSGGSDTQYF. The CDR3 nucleotides read TGCGCCAGCAGCCAAGAGAGGTCGACTAGCGGGGGATCGGATACGCAGTATTTT.

V and J are TRBV6-6 and TRBJ1-6, with 7 bases aligning to TRBD1. The CDR3 loop spans 13 amino acids. The junction had 10 bases not matched to a gene; V was cut back by 11 bases and J by 9 bases. Germline V gene data show CDR1 as MNHNY and CDR2 as SVGAGI (reference sequence). The CDR3 DNA sequence: TGTGCCGCACACAGAGACAGGGTTTCACCCCTCCACTTT. It encodes CAAHRDRVSPLHF.

This clone was detected a few times. The rearrangement uses TRBV5-1 and TRBJ2-6; maybe TRBD2 (5 bases). Per the germline V gene, CDR1 is SGHRS and CDR2 is YFSETQ. V was cut by 1 base and J by 0 bases, with 8 bases left in between. The CDR3 sequence is 16 residues long. CDR3 in DNA: TGCGCCAGCAGCTTGACGGGGAGCTCTGGGGCCAACGTCCTGACTTTC. Translation: CASSLTGSSGANVLTF.

This clone occurred a few times. The same CDR3 can be traced to other DNA sequences in this sample. V usage is TRBV25-1 and J usage is TRBJ2-7, with TRBD1 identical over 7 bases. The V and J ends lost 5 bases and 0 bases, in that order; junction bases with no gene match: 1. The germline V gene encodes CDR1 MGHDK and CDR2 SYGVNS. The CDR3 consists of 13 residues. As DNA, the CDR3 is TGTGCCAGCAGTAGACAGGGCTCCTACGAGCAGTACTTC. This codes for CASSRQGSYEQYF.

The V call is TRBV30, the J call TRBJ1-5; 7 bases align to TRBD1. The CDR3 spans 13 residues. Germline CDR1 GTSNPN, CDR2 SVGIG (reference sequence). V lost 2 bases to trimming and J lost 5 bases; unmatched junction nucleotides: 3. The CDR3 region has the DNA TGTGCCTGGAGTTTCCAGGGGGATCAGCCCCAGCATTTT. Its translation: CAWSFQGDQPQHF.

J is TRBJ1-6 and V is TRBV9, with D maybe TRBD1 (5 bases). The germline V gene has CDR1 SGDLS and CDR2 YYNGEE. V dropped 2 bases and J dropped 6 bases, with 9 bases sitting between them. The CDR3 length is 14 residues. The CDR3 bases are TGTGCCAGCAGCGTTGGGGACGGTAATTCACCCCTCCACTTT. Protein product: CASSVGDGNSPLHF. The full variable domain, its missing parts supplied by reference TRBV9 and TRBJ1-6, is DSGVTQTPKHLITATGQRVTLRCSPRSGDLSVYWYQQSLDQGLQFLIQYYNGEERAKGNILERFSAQQFPDLHSELNLSSLELGDSALYFCASSVGDGNSPLHFGNGTRLTVT.

This clone turned up a few times. The J gene is TRBJ2-1, the V gene TRBV9; maybe TRBD1 (6 bases). Trimming shortened V by 5 bases and J by 6 bases, and 15 bases separated the two germline ends. Germline CDR1 SGDLS, CDR2 YYNGEE. The CDR3 sequence is 14 residues long. The CDR3 region has the DNA TGTGCCAGCAGTGCGGATTACAGGGCCAATGAGCAGTTCTTC. It specifies CASSADYRANEQFF. Filled out from reference TRBV9 and TRBJ2-1, the complete variable domain reads DSGVTQTPKHLITATGQRVTLRCSPRSGDLSVYWYQQSLDQGLQFLIQYYNGEERAKGNILERFSAQQFPDLHSELNLSSLELGDSALYFCASSADYRANEQFFGPGTRLTVL.

This clone was seen a handful of times. The CDR3 sequence is CASSLGTSGNNEQFF. CDR3 bases: TGTGCCAGCAGCCTCGGGACTAGCGGGAACAATGAGCAGTTCTTC. The chain couples TRBV5-4 to TRBJ2-1, with TRBD2 matching over 13 bases. The CDR3 covers 15 residues. The V segment lost 4 bases and the J segment 5 bases; nucleotides outside the gene matches: 3. Per germline, CDR1 SGHNT and CDR2 YYREEE (reference sequence).

The chain has TRBV11-3 and TRBJ2-5; TRBD1 matches at 9 bases. TRBJ2-7 matches the DNA end more closely, so the J call is doubtful. CDR1 and CDR2 from the germline V gene are SGHNT and YENEEA. The CDR3 has 15 residues. The CDR3 region is CASSLEGTGSNEQYF. The CDR3, as DNA: TGTGCCAGCAGCTTAGAAGGGACAGGGAGTAACGAGCAGTACTTC.

The chain combines TRBV9 with TRBJ1-2, with 8 nucleotides matching TRBD1. Germline V lookup: CDR1 SGDLS, CDR2 YYNGEE. This CDR3 contains 14 residues. With V trimmed by 3 bases and J by 4 bases, 5 bases remained unmatched. The CDR3 loop reads CASSASDRAYGYTF. In nucleotides, the CDR3 is TGTGCCAGCAGCGCCTCGGACAGGGCCTATGGCTACACCTTC.

The table lists this clone with a few counts. This rearrangement joins TRBV2 to TRBJ1-6; D not resolved. Trimming shortened V by 6 bases and J by 1 base, and 7 bases separated the two germline ends. Germline CDR1 SNHLY, CDR2 FYNNEI. The CDR3 sequence is 14 residues long. This CDR3 is CASRIDSYNSPLHF. CDR3 DNA sequence: TGTGCCAGCAGAATAGATTCCTATAATTCACCCCTCCACTTT.